This section outlines one TCR beta chain sequence together with its context. This CDR3 comprises 17 residues. The ends lost 4 bases at V and 4 bases at J; junction bases unmatched: 11. Per germline, CDR1 SGHRS and CDR2 YFSETQ. This record belongs to a study of tumor T cells in aggressive B-cell lymphoma. TCRdb's copy holds only in-frame clones and misses some; the assay was immunoSEQ multiplex PCR. The table lists thousands of clones, almost 80% of them singletons. The specimen sequenced was tumor tissue. The chain combines TRBV5-1 with TRBJ1-1; 12 bases align to TRBD1. This TCR derives from an adult with diffuse large B cell lymphoma. As DNA, the CDR3 is TGCGCCAGCAGCCGGGGGACAGGGGGCCTCTTACCCACTGAAGCTTTCTTT. Protein sequence: CASSRGTGGLLPTEAFF.